The 7 T cell receptor beta chains below were found in one sample sequenced in a study of blood T cell repertoires in COVID-19. Profiled with immunoSEQ multiplex PCR; TCRdb holds only in-frame clones, not every one. The sample has around 300,000 clones; approximately 90% are singletons. Specimen: PBMCs or T cells enriched from blood (not recorded which). The receptors originated from a woman younger than 30 who had recovered from COVID-19.

The V gene is TRBV6-5, the J gene TRBJ1-2; 7 bases are a match to TRBD1. The CDR3 sequence is 15 residues long. The germline V gene has CDR1 MNHEY and CDR2 SVGAGI. V was pared by 6 bases and J by 2 bases, with 9 bases of the junction left unmatched. The CDR3 region has the DNA TGTGCCAGCAGGCCGGTGACAGGGACCAACTATGGCTACACCTTC. Translating it yields CASRPVTGTNYGYTF.

The CDR3 sequence is CASSQRFSGTGANVLTF. In nucleotides, the CDR3 is TGTGCCAGCAGCCAAAGGTTTTCGGGTACTGGGGCCAACGTCCTGACTTTC. V and J are TRBV3-1 (or the pseudogene TRBV3-2) and TRBJ2-6, with unresolved D. Germline-derived CDR1 and CDR2 are LGHDT and YNNKEL (reference sequence). The V end lost 2 bases, the J end lost 2 bases, and 13 bases lay between the germline ends. CDR3 length: 17 amino acids.

CDR3 amino acids: CASSDPGQGYEKLFF. The CDR3 bases are TGTGCCAGCAGTGATCCGGGACAGGGATATGAAAAACTGTTTTTT. The chain links TRBV6-1 to TRBJ1-4; 9 bases agree with TRBD1. The CDR3 is 15 residues long. Trimming at V came to 3 bases and at J to 6 bases, leaving 5 bases not matched to a gene. The germline V gene has CDR1 MNHNS and CDR2 SASEGT.

The CDR3 DNA reads as TGCGCCAGCAGCCCCCTACAGACCCTTTGGACCGGGGAGCTGTTTTTT. It encodes CASSPLQTLWTGELFF. J is TRBJ2-2 and V is TRBV4-1; D remains ambiguous. CDR1 is MGHRA, CDR2 YSYEKL, per germline. The V end was cut by 4 bases, the J end by 5 bases, with 17 bases between. This CDR3 spans 16 amino acids.

The V and J genes are TRBV19 and TRBJ2-3; D is ambiguous. The CDR3 loop spans 16 amino acids. The germline V and J ends were trimmed by 4 bases and 0 bases, with 14 bases remaining between them. Germline assignment: CDR1 LNHDA and CDR2 SQIVND (reference sequence). CDR3 in amino acids: CASSTYTAVSTDTQYF. The CDR3, as DNA: TGTGCCAGTAGTACATATACAGCAGTTAGCACAGATACGCAGTATTTT.

The rearrangement joins TRBV3-1 (or the pseudogene TRBV3-2) to TRBJ1-3, with 7 positions matching TRBD1. Trimming at V came to 1 base and at J to 4 bases, leaving 7 bases not matched to a gene. Germline V lookup: CDR1 LGHDT, CDR2 YNNKEL (reference sequence). The CDR3 covers 16 residues. CDR3 protein: CASSQGHRGWGNTIYF. The DNA for the CDR3 is TGTGCCAGCAGCCAAGGGCACAGGGGCTGGGGAAACACCATATATTTT.

This chain joins TRBV9 and TRBJ1-1; unclear D gene. Looked up from germline, CDR1 is SGDLS and CDR2 is YYNGEE. V was clipped by 0 bases and J by 8 bases, with 14 bases between them. This CDR3 contains 14 residues. The CDR3 loop reads CASSVGNASPEAFF. In nucleotides, the CDR3 is TGTGCCAGCAGCGTAGGAAACGCGAGCCCAGAAGCTTTCTTT.